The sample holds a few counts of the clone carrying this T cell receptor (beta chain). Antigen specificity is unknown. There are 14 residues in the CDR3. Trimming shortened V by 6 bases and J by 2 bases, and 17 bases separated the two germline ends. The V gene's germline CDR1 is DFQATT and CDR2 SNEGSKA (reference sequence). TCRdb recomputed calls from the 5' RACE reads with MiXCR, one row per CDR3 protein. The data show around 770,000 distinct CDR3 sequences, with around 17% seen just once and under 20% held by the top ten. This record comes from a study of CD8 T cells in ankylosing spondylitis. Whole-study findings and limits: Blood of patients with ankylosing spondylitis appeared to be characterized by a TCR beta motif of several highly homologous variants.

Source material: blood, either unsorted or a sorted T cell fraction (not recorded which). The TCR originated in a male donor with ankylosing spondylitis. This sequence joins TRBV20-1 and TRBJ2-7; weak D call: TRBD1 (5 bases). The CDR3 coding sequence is TGCAGTGCGACCCAGGGCACCGATCCCTACGAGCAGTACTTC. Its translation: CSATQGTDPYEQYF.